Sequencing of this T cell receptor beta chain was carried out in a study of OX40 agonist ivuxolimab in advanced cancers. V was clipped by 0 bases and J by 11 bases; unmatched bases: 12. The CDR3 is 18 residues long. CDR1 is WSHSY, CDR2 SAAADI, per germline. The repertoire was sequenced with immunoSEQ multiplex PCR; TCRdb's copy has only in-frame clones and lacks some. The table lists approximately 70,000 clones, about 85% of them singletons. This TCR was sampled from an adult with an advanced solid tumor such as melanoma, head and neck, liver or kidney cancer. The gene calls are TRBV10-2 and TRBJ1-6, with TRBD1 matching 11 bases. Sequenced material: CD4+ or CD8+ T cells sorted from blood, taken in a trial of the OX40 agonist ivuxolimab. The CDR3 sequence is CASSESSQTDRGLTPLHF. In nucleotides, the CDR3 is TGCGCCAGCAGTGAGTCAAGCCAGACGGACAGGGGGCTAACACCCCTCCACTTT.